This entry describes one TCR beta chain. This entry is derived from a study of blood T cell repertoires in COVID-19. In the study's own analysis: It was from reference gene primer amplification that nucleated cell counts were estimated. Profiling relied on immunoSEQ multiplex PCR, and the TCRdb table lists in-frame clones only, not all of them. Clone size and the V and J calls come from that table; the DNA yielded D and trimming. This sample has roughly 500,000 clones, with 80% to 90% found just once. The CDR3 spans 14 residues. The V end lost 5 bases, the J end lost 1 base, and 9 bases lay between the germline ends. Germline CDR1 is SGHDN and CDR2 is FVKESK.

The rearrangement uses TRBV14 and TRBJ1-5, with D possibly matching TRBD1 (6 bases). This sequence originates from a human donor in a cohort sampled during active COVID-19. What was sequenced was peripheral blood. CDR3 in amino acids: CASSKQGSNQPQHF. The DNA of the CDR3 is TGTGCCAGCAGCAAACAGGGCAGCAATCAGCCCCAGCATTTT.